This T cell receptor (beta chain) is from a study of blood T cell repertoires in COVID-19. Whole-study context: Sample material is recorded as cDNA or gDNA derived from T cells, B-cell-depleted T cells, or PBMCs.

Allocation to cohorts depended on clinical history reported by the participants. Symptom resolution, clearance, or two negative PCRs marked donors in Cohort 3 as recovered. The authors' processing: By means of reference gene primer amplification, nucleated cell counts were estimated. The assay was immunoSEQ multiplex PCR, and TCRdb's table has in-frame clones only and misses some. That table is the source of V, J and clone size, and D and trimming were worked out from the DNA. This sample has about 230,000 clones, with nearly 90% found just once. Sequencing input: PBMCs or T cells enriched from blood (not recorded which). The receptor comes from a man aged 25-40 years who had recovered from COVID-19.

The CDR3 protein is CASSITHRDEQYF. The CDR3 DNA is TGTGCCAGCAGTATAACCCACAGGGACGAGCAGTACTTC. The rearrangement uses TRBV6-5 and TRBJ2-7; TRBD1 is a possible D gene (6 bases). V dropped 5 bases and J dropped 5 bases, with 13 bases sitting between them. CDR1 and CDR2 (germline): MNHEY, SVGAGI. This CDR3 has 13 amino acids.